This passage covers 8 T cell receptor beta chains from one sample sequenced in a study of cytomegalovirus exposure and HLA in healthy donors. It was with 60 Vbeta and 13 Jbeta primers that the PCR ran. Produced via immunoSEQ multiplex PCR; TCRdb's table is partial and in-frame only. Among about 160,000 clones, roughly 70% were seen once, and the ten largest hold less than 3%. Specimen: PBMCs. Receptor source: a woman between 35 and 50 years old in good health and CMV-seropositive.

V and J are TRBV28 and TRBJ1-5, with 7 bases aligning to TRBD1. Losses at the gene ends were 2 bases for V and 0 bases for J; bases not matched to a gene: 4. The germline gives CDR1 MDHEN, CDR2 SYDVKM. This CDR3 is built from 16 residues. The CDR3 region is CASSLDRAPSNQPQHF. CDR3 DNA: TGTGCCAGCAGTTTAGACAGGGCCCCTAGCAATCAGCCCCAGCATTTT.

This sequence joins TRBV7-2 and TRBJ2-3; D remains ambiguous. Germline lookup yields CDR1 SGHTA and CDR2 FQGNSA. The CDR3 has 16 amino acids. V dropped 0 bases and J dropped 1 base, with 11 bases sitting between them. In DNA, the CDR3 is TGTGCCAGCAGCTTAGCTCCCCCTCCTCGCACAGATACGCAGTATTTT. This sequence encodes CASSLAPPPRTDTQYF.

This chain uses TRBV6-6 with TRBJ1-2; D is perhaps TRBD1 (5 bases). The V end lost 1 base, the J end lost 6 bases, and 15 bases lay between the germline ends. CDR3 length: 15 amino acids. The germline CDR1 and CDR2 sequences are MNHNY and SVGAGI (reference sequence). CDR3 nucleotides: TGTGCCAGCAGTTACTTTCAGGACAACCATGATGGCTACACCTTC. Protein: CASSYFQDNHDGYTF.

The gene calls are TRBV6-1 and TRBJ1-2; weak D call: TRBD1 (5 bases). CDR1 is MNHNS and CDR2 is SASEGT in the germline V gene. This CDR3 is 13 amino acids long. The V end lost 2 bases, the J end lost 2 bases, and 6 bases lay between the germline ends. CDR3 coding DNA: TGTGCCAGCAGTGAAAACAGGAACTATGGCTACACCTTC. Translating it yields CASSENRNYGYTF.

The V and J genes are TRBV28 and TRBJ1-5; D uncertain. CDR1 is MDHEN, CDR2 SYDVKM, per germline. V was pared by 2 bases and J by 0 bases, with 8 bases between. There are 15 residues in the CDR3. The CDR3 nucleotides read TGTGCCAGCAGTTTAGAGTTTTTTAGCAATCAGCCCCAGCATTTT. Translating it yields CASSLEFFSNQPQHF.

The chain combines TRBV19 with TRBJ1-5, with no clear D. This CDR3 is built from 15 residues. CDR1 is LNHDA, CDR2 SQIVND, per germline (reference sequence). V was clipped by 5 bases and J by 4 bases, with 15 bases between them. Written as DNA, the CDR3 is TGTGCCAGTAGTTTTGCGGAAGGCGGAAATCAGCCCCAGCATTTT. Protein sequence: CASSFAEGGNQPQHF.

On this clone itself: One junction end does not reproduce the germline sequence, and a read error may be involved. The same CDR3 also results from other DNA sequences found in this sample. The CDR3 here is CSSSLGGYEQYF. CDR3 nucleotides: TGTTCCAGCAGCTTAGGAGGGTACGAGCAGTACTTC. V usage is TRBV7-9 and J usage is TRBJ2-7, with D possibly matching TRBD2 (6 bases). CDR1 SEHNR and CDR2 FQNEAQ come from the germline V gene (reference sequence). The CDR3 is 12 amino acids. Filled out from reference TRBV7-9 and TRBJ2-7, the complete variable domain reads DTGVSQNPRHKITKRGQNVTFRCDPISEHNRLYWYRQTLGQGPEFLTYFQNEAQLEKSRLLSDRFSAERPKGSFSTLEIQRTEQGDSAMYLCSSSLGGYEQYFGPGTRLTVT.

Only one count was recorded for this clone. One end of the junction is discordant with germline, which a read error may explain. The J gene is TRBJ1-6, the V gene TRBV7-8; possible D gene TRBD1, 5 bases. The CDR3 is 13 amino acids. Germline V gene sequence: CDR1 SGHVS, CDR2 FQNEAQ. CDR3 amino acids: CASSALGGSPLNF. The CDR3, as DNA: TGTGCCAGCAGCGCATTGGGGGGTTCACCCCTCAACTTT.